Listed below are T cell receptor beta chains from one sample, sequenced in a study of human T cells and chemical hapten exposure. MiXCR, applied by TCRdb to the RACE reads, yields one record per CDR3 protein. The sample has nearly 95,000 distinct CDR3 sequences, more than 9.5% seen once; the top ten hold roughly 2.3%. The specimen comprised whole blood, sampled in connection with sensitization to the hapten diphenylcyclopropenone (DPC). All receptors derive from a man aged 35 to 55 with alopecia areata. Some clones in this sample may be carry-over from other donors' samples. Both conserved end residues are part of each CDR3. D genes are given only for firm matches. Not all rows give a size; the values are once, few, many and, for expanded clones, a class.

clone size,V gene,D gene,J gene,CDR3 protein,CDR3 DNA
many,TRBV24-1,NA,TRBJ1-1,CATQLTGGTEAFF,TGTGCCACCCAATTGACCGGGGGCACTGAAGCTTTCTTT
NA,TRBV29-1,TRBD2,TRBJ2-3,CSVLIFTSGRTDTQYF,TGCAGCGTTCTTATTTTCACTAGCGGGAGAACAGATACGCAGTATTTT
few,TRBV12-3/TRBV12-4,NA,TRBJ1-5,CASSGRFSNQPQHF,TGTGCCAGCTCTGGGCGGTTTAGCAATCAGCCCCAGCATTTT
NA,TRBV7-2,NA,TRBJ2-5,CASSLGSSGTGETQYF,TGTGCCAGCAGCTTAGGGTCCTCGGGGACGGGAGAGACCCAGTACTTC
NA,TRBV20-1,NA,TRBJ1-3,CSAPFRLSGNTIYF,TGCAGTGCCCCGTTCAGACTCTCTGGAAACACCATATATTTT
NA,TRBV19,NA,TRBJ1-2,CASSFSGYGYTF,TGTGCCAGTAGTTTTTCCGGTTATGGCTACACCTTC
NA,TRBV3-1,NA,TRBJ2-1,CASSQRSEQFF,TGTGCCAGCAGCCAACGGAGTGAGCAGTTCTTC
few,TRBV28,NA,TRBJ1-5,CASSSNRETFQPQHF,TGTGCCAGCAGTTCGAACAGAGAGACGTTTCAGCCCCAGCATTTT
NA,TRBV12-3/TRBV12-4,NA,TRBJ1-1,CASSKGWAEAFF,TGTGCCAGCAGCAAGGGTTGGGCTGAAGCTTTCTTT
NA,TRBV6-5,TRBD2,TRBJ2-7,CASSGQIGGEQYF,TGTGCCAGCAGTGGCCAAATCGGGGGGGAGCAGTACTTC
few,TRBV27,NA,TRBJ2-3,CASSLSPFDRTDTQYF,TGTGCCAGCAGTTTATCTCCTTTCGACAGGACAGATACGCAGTATTTT
NA,TRBV29-1,TRBD2,TRBJ2-3,CSVELVSGGVTDTQYF,TGCAGCGTTGAACTGGTATCGGGAGGTGTCACAGATACGCAGTATTTT
few,TRBV29-1,NA,TRBJ2-3,CSVSLRPGNTQYF,TGCAGCGTTTCACTAAGGCCGGGGAATACGCAGTATTTT
NA,TRBV7-2,TRBD1,TRBJ1-4,CASSPEGTGVGKLFF,TGTGCCAGCAGTCCGGAAGGGACAGGGGTCGGAAAACTGTTTTTT
few,TRBV7-2,NA,TRBJ1-1,CASSPIGTLNTEAFF,TGTGCCAGCAGCCCTATTGGGACACTGAACACTGAAGCTTTCTTT
NA,TRBV9,TRBD1,TRBJ2-1,CASNPPDRGLNEQFF,TGTGCCAGCAACCCACCCGACAGGGGGCTCAATGAGCAGTTCTTC
NA,TRBV6-2/TRBV6-3,NA,TRBJ1-1,CASSPLQPLRPTNTEAFF,TGTGCCAGCAGCCCCTTACAACCTCTAAGGCCAACGAACACTGAAGCTTTCTTT
NA,TRBV28,TRBD2,TRBJ2-1,CASSPLPGLAGKGYNVEQFF,TGTGCCAGCAGTCCCCTTCCGGGACTAGCGGGGAAAGGCTACAATGTCGAGCAGTTCTTC
NA,TRBV28,NA,TRBJ2-3,CASSFPFSDPSTDTQYF,TGTGCCAGCAGTTTTCCTTTCTCGGACCCTAGCACAGATACGCAGTATTTT
NA,TRBV20-1,TRBD2,TRBJ2-7,CSARGPRTGGPSSYEQYF,TGCAGTGCTAGAGGCCCACGCACGGGAGGGCCTAGCTCCTACGAGCAGTACTTC
many,TRBV9,TRBD2,TRBJ2-3,CASSVGPASGRADTQYF,TGTGCCAGCAGCGTAGGACCGGCTAGCGGGAGGGCGGATACGCAGTATTTT
few,TRBV9,TRBD1,TRBJ1-1,CASSYQGATEAFF,TGTGCCAGCAGCTATCAGGGGGCAACTGAAGCTTTCTTT
many,TRBV29-1,TRBD2,TRBJ2-1,CSAGVGGRYYNEQFF,TGCAGCGCAGGGGTTGGCGGGAGGTACTACAATGAGCAGTTCTTC
few,TRBV2,NA,TRBJ2-3,CASGGARVNTDTQYF,TGTGCCAGCGGGGGTGCTAGAGTCAATACAGATACGCAGTATTTT
NA,TRBV27,NA,TRBJ1-3,CASSLGAGNTIYF,TGTGCCAGCAGTTTAGGGGCGGGAAACACCATATATTTT
many,TRBV27,NA,TRBJ2-7,CASSRKDGTYEQYF,TGTGCCAGCAGTCGAAAGGACGGGACCTACGAGCAGTACTTC
many,TRBV10-3,TRBD2,TRBJ2-3,CAIALGTSGSGDTQYF,TGTGCCATCGCGTTGGGGACTAGCGGGAGTGGGGATACGCAGTATTTT
NA,TRBV12-3/TRBV12-4,TRBD2,TRBJ2-1,CASSAPGLAAYNEQFF,TGTGCCAGCAGTGCCCCGGGACTAGCAGCCTACAATGAGCAGTTCTTC
NA,TRBV20-1,NA,TRBJ2-1,CSADRALGWRGVDEQFF,TGCAGTGCTGATAGGGCATTAGGCTGGCGGGGCGTGGATGAGCAGTTCTTC
NA,TRBV6-2/TRBV6-3,TRBD1,TRBJ1-1,CASSSRQGAGTEAFF,TGTGCCAGCAGTTCAAGACAGGGGGCGGGCACTGAAGCTTTCTTT
few,TRBV12-3/TRBV12-4,TRBD2,TRBJ2-5,CASSPGTSGVQETQYF,TGTGCCAGCAGTCCTGGGACTAGCGGGGTTCAAGAGACCCAGTACTTC
NA,TRBV11-3,NA,TRBJ2-1,CASSPGGRNEQFF,TGTGCCAGCAGCCCCGGTGGTAGGAATGAGCAGTTCTTC
few,TRBV9,TRBD1,TRBJ2-5,CASSGPGQGTETQYF,TGTGCCAGCAGCGGCCCGGGACAGGGCACGGAGACCCAGTACTTC
few,TRBV9,NA,TRBJ2-1,CASSEGGRSHGDEQFF,TGTGCCAGCAGCGAGGGGGGACGCTCTCACGGGGATGAGCAGTTCTTC
few,TRBV14,TRBD2,TRBJ2-1,CASSGRTSGRPLYNEQFF,TGTGCCAGCAGCGGACGGACTAGCGGGAGACCCCTTTACAATGAGCAGTTCTTC
NA,TRBV7-3,TRBD1,TRBJ1-1,CASSLNGQGARTEAFF,TGTGCCAGCAGCTTAAACGGACAGGGGGCGAGGACTGAAGCTTTCTTT
NA,TRBV7-2,TRBD1,TRBJ2-2,CASSLDRGTGELFF,TGTGCCAGCAGCCTAGACAGGGGCACCGGGGAGCTGTTTTTT
many,TRBV5-1,NA,TRBJ2-4,CASSLSNREAKNIQYF,TGCGCCAGCAGCTTGAGTAACAGGGAGGCCAAAAACATTCAGTACTTC
NA,TRBV6-2/TRBV6-3,NA,TRBJ2-5,CASTPAAVLETQYF,TGTGCCAGCACACCCGCGGCGGTTTTAGAGACCCAGTACTTC
many,TRBV7-2,TRBD1,TRBJ1-6,CASSPPGQGQSPLHF,TGTGCCAGCAGCCCTCCGGGACAGGGACAATCACCCCTCCACTTT
NA,TRBV7-9,NA,TRBJ1-1,CASRLTGRPEAFF,TGTGCCAGCAGACTCACAGGGCGGCCTGAAGCTTTCTTT
few,TRBV5-6,NA,TRBJ2-4,CASSRPRDFQAKNIQYF,TGTGCCAGCAGCCGACCCCGGGACTTCCAAGCCAAAAACATTCAGTACTTC
many,TRBV10-3,TRBD1,TRBJ1-2,CAIKISPDRASNYGYTF,TGTGCCATCAAGATATCCCCGGACAGGGCATCTAACTATGGCTACACCTTC
many,TRBV29-1,TRBD2,TRBJ2-3,CSVMREADTQYF,TGCAGCGTCATGCGGGAGGCAGATACGCAGTATTTT
NA,TRBV4-1,NA,TRBJ2-1,CASSQVKVGTSYNEQFF,TGCGCCAGCAGCCAAGTTAAGGTCGGGACCTCCTACAATGAGCAGTTCTTC
NA,TRBV6-2/TRBV6-3,TRBD1,TRBJ2-1,CASRTPGQGAYNEQFF,TGTGCCAGCAGAACTCCGGGACAGGGGGCCTACAATGAGCAGTTCTTC
NA,TRBV6-5,TRBD1,TRBJ2-1,CASSDRDSHHNEQFF,TGTGCCAGCAGCGACAGGGACAGTCACCACAATGAGCAGTTCTTC
NA,TRBV29-1,NA,TRBJ1-1,CSGSQTSNTEAFF,TGCAGCGGGTCCCAGACATCCAACACTGAAGCTTTCTTT
few,TRBV4-3,NA,TRBJ2-3,CASSQVAEISTDTQYF,TGCGCCAGCAGCCAAGTAGCGGAGATTAGCACAGATACGCAGTATTTT
NA,TRBV29-1,NA,TRBJ2-3,CSVAAGTWTDTQYF,TGCAGCGTCGCGGCTGGGACTTGGACAGATACGCAGTATTTT
few,TRBV24-1,TRBD2,TRBJ2-1,CATSDLTSAQSSYNEQFF,TGTGCCACCAGTGATCTGACTAGCGCCCAAAGCTCCTACAATGAGCAGTTCTTC
NA,TRBV13,TRBD1,TRBJ1-2,CASTEGTGNYGYTF,TGTGCCAGCACCGAGGGGACAGGGAACTATGGCTACACCTTC
NA,TRBV7-3,NA,TRBJ2-6,CASSLNPSSGANVLTF,TGTGCCAGCAGCTTAAACCCCAGCTCTGGGGCCAACGTCCTGACTTTC
NA,TRBV20-1,NA,TRBJ2-5,CSAGTTGLQETQYF,TGCAGTGCCGGAACGACGGGACTCCAAGAGACCCAGTACTTC
NA,TRBV7-2,TRBD2,TRBJ2-7,CASSLLSGSSYEQYF,TGTGCCAGCAGCTTACTTAGCGGGAGTTCCTACGAGCAGTACTTC